Listed here are 3 T cell receptor beta chains from one sample, sequenced in a study of beta chain features in type 1 diabetes. These receptors are not linked to any known antigen. Study-level findings and limits: All four CD4+ subsets from Type 1 diabetes patients carried moderately but significantly shorter TCRB CDR3s.

Sequenced material consisted of expressed TCRB transcripts (all of the isolated RNA was reverse transcribed). This table comes from immunoSEQ multiplex PCR, and its TCRdb copy is limited to in-frame clones, with some not included. The sample includes roughly 340,000 clones, around 12% of them seen just once. Specimen: naive CD4+ T cells from blood. These receptors were taken from a woman between 18 and 29 years old with type 1 diabetes.

This clone was counted a few times. The chain links TRBV4-3 to TRBJ2-1, with 14 nucleotides matching TRBD2. The CDR3 length is 18 residues. CDR1 LGHNA and CDR2 YSLEER come from the germline V gene. V lost 0 bases and J lost 6; bases outside the gene matches: 7. DNA of the CDR3: TGCGCCAGCAGCCAAGATAGGGGGACTAGCGGGAGTTCCAATGAGCAGTTCTTC. It codes for CASSQDRGTSGSSNEQFF.

J is TRBJ2-7 and V is TRBV6-5, with TRBD1 as a possible D gene (5 bases). The CDR3 runs to 14 residues. V lost 4 bases and J 0 bases, leaving 10 bases between the germline ends. Germline V gene data show CDR1 as MNHEY and CDR2 as SVGAGI. The CDR3 reads CASSWKGYSYEQYF. The CDR3 DNA reads TGTGCCAGCAGTTGGAAGGGGTACTCCTACGAGCAGTACTTC.

The chain joins TRBV19 to TRBJ1-5; weak D call: TRBD1 (5 bases). With 5 bases removed from V and 11 bases from J, the gap between germline ends came to 13 bases. The germline V gene encodes CDR1 LNHDA and CDR2 SQIVND (reference sequence). This CDR3 has 12 residues. The CDR3 nucleotides read TGTGCCAGTAGTCCGACAGACATTGCCCAGCATTTT. Translation: CASSPTDIAQHF. Full variable domain (outside the CDR3, taken from reference TRBV19 and TRBJ1-5): DGGITQSPKYLFRKEGQNVTLSCEQNLNHDAMYWYRQDPGQGLRLIYYSQIVNDFQKGDIAEGYSVSREKKESFPLTVTSAQKNPTAFYLCASSPTDIAQHFGDGTRLSIL.